This is a list of T cell receptor beta chains from one sample in a study of T cell changes during pregnancy in multiple sclerosis. TCRdb's table, derived via immunoSEQ multiplex PCR, lists solely in-frame clones and lacks some. The sample lists tens of thousands of clones; over 80% were seen once. This material consisted of CD4+ T cells from peripheral blood mononuclear cells, taken in the third trimester of pregnancy. These receptors originate from a female donor with multiple sclerosis, enrolled in a pregnancy study. CDR3s include the opening cysteine and the closing phenylalanine or tryptophan. Each record gives: D gene, clone size, V gene, J gene, CDR3 DNA, CDR3 protein. A D gene is named only where the DNA matches it firmly. Expanded clones get a size class; other rows say once, few or many, or leave the size out.

>-|-|TRBV6-5|TRBJ2-2
TGTGCCAGCAGCCGGCCCAGCGACACCGGGGAGCTGTTTTTT
CASSRPSDTGELFF
>-|-|TRBV5-1|TRBJ1-2
TGCGCCAGCAGCTTGTTGCCCTCAGGGGATGCGAGAAGTGGCTACACCTTC
CASSLLPSGDARSGYTF
>-|-|TRBV13|TRBJ1-2
TGTGCCAGCAGCTTAAAGATCGGGTATGGCTACACCTTC
CASSLKIGYGYTF
>-|-|TRBV4-2|TRBJ2-3
TGTGCCAGCAGCCAAGCCCTCGTCCGGGGAAGCACAGATACGCAGTATTTT
CASSQALVRGSTDTQYF
>-|-|TRBV30|TRBJ1-2
TGTGCCTGGGGGGGGAGAGGAGGCGGCTACACCTTC
CAWGGRGGGYTF
>TRBD2|once|TRBV28|TRBJ2-3
TGTGCCAGCAGGCCGGGACTAGCGGGATCCCTTCTTCGCACAGATACGCAGTATTTT
CASRPGLAGSLLRTDTQYF
>-|-|TRBV14|TRBJ2-7
TGTGCCAGCAGCCAAGAATTGAAGGGGGTCGAGCAGTACTTC
CASSQELKGVEQYF
>TRBD2|-|TRBV2|TRBJ2-2
TGTGCCAGCAGTCAAACCCGACTAGCGGCAAACACCGGGGAGCTGTTTTTT
CASSQTRLAANTGELFF
>TRBD2|once|TRBV14|TRBJ2-3
TGTGCCAGCAGCCGGACTAGCGGGAGAAAGGGCACAGATACGCAGTATTTT
CASSRTSGRKGTDTQYF
>TRBD1|-|TRBV29-1|TRBJ1-2
TGCAGCGGACTACGGACAGGTGGCTACACCTTC
CSGLRTGGYTF
>TRBD2|-|TRBV7-6|TRBJ2-6
TGTGCCAGCAGCTTAGGGCTAGCGGGCTCCGGGGCCAACGTCCTGACTTTC
CASSLGLAGSGANVLTF
>-|-|TRBV9|TRBJ2-1
TGTGCCAGCAGCCCAGACCCCAGGGCTGAGCAGTTCTTC
CASSPDPRAEQFF
>TRBD1|once|TRBV7-3|TRBJ2-1
TGTGCCAGCAGCTTAAGGGCCGGGACAGGGTACAATGAGCAGTTCTTC
CASSLRAGTGYNEQFF
>-|-|TRBV5-1|TRBJ2-7
TGCGCCAGCAGCCGGGACACTCCGACTTCTTACGAGCAGTACTTC
CASSRDTPTSYEQYF
>TRBD2|-|TRBV15|TRBJ2-1
TGTGCCACCAGCACCAGGACTAGCGGGAGGTCCCCCCCTATTGGGCAGTTCTTC
CATSTRTSGRSPPIGQFF
>TRBD2|once|TRBV7-2|TRBJ2-1
TGTGCCAGCAGCTTCGCTGGACTAGCGGGGAACGCCCCCTACAATGAGCAGTTCTTC
CASSFAGLAGNAPYNEQFF
>TRBD1|-|TRBV9|TRBJ2-1
TGTGCCAGCAGCGCAGTAGACAGGGGGAGGTCCAATGAGCAGTTCTTC
CASSAVDRGRSNEQFF
>-|-|TRBV5-1|TRBJ2-5
TGCGCCAGCAGCTCCTCGGACAACTTTTGGGGGCTCCAAGAGACCCAGTACTTC
CASSSSDNFWGLQETQYF
>TRBD2|-|TRBV19|TRBJ2-2
TGTGCCAGTAGTATACTAGCGGGAGTCGCGAACACCGGGGAGCTGTTTTTT
CASSILAGVANTGELFF
>-|once|TRBV27|TRBJ2-1
TGTGCCAGCAGTCCGGAGGGGAGAGGCTCCTACAATGAGCAGTTCTTC
CASSPEGRGSYNEQFF
>TRBD2|-|TRBV5-1|TRBJ2-3
TGCGCCAGCAGCCCTAGCGGGAGCGCAGATACGCAGTATTTT
CASSPSGSADTQYF
>-|-|TRBV6-1|TRBJ1-2
TGTGCCAGCAGTGAAATCCTTAACTATGGCTACACCTTC
CASSEILNYGYTF
>TRBD1|-|TRBV6-1|TRBJ1-1
TGTGCCAGCAGTAGATCGGGACAGCTCACTGAAGCTTTCTTT
CASSRSGQLTEAFF
>-|-|TRBV27|TRBJ2-3
TGTGCCAGCAGTTTAAGGTCACCCGGAGGGGTCGCAGATACGCAGTATTTT
CASSLRSPGGVADTQYF
>-|-|TRBV28|TRBJ2-2
TGTGCCAGCAGTCCCTTCACCGGGGAGCTGTTTTTT
CASSPFTGELFF
>-|-|TRBV4-1|TRBJ1-2
TGCGCCAGCAGCCAAGAGGAGGGGAGAACCTATGGCTACACCTTC
CASSQEEGRTYGYTF
>TRBD1|-|TRBV29-1|TRBJ2-7
TGCAGCGTCGACGGGACAGGGATAAGGAACGAGCAGTACTTC
CSVDGTGIRNEQYF
>-|once|TRBV28|TRBJ1-5
TGTGCCAGCAGTTTAGACAGGTGGGGTTATAGCAATCAGCCCCAGCATTTT
CASSLDRWGYSNQPQHF
>-|-|TRBV20-1|TRBJ2-7
TGCAGTGGACGGAGCCAGATAGAGCAGTACTTC
CSGRSQIEQYF
>TRBD2|-|TRBV7-6|TRBJ2-1
TGTGCCAGCGGGCGGGGGGCCCTGAATGAGCAGTTCTTC
CASGRGALNEQFF
>-|-|TRBV28|TRBJ2-1
TGTGCCAGCATTAGCAAACCCATACATAACAATGAGCAGTTCTTC
CASISKPIHNNEQFF
>TRBD1|-|TRBV7-2|TRBJ1-1
TGTGCCAGCAGCTTATTACCCCCGGGACAGGGGAGGTTGAGCACTGAAGCTTTCTTT
CASSLLPPGQGRLSTEAFF
>TRBD1|-|TRBV6-6|TRBJ2-7
TGTGCCAGCAGTTACCGGGACAGGGTCTCCGAGCAGTACTTC
CASSYRDRVSEQYF
>TRBD2|few|TRBV10-2|TRBJ2-2
TGCGCCAGTAAGAAAGCGGGAGAGTTTCCCGGGGAGCTGTTTTTT
CASKKAGEFPGELFF
>-|-|TRBV6-1|TRBJ2-3
TGTGCCAGCAGCGGACAGAGCACAGATACGCAGTATTTT
CASSGQSTDTQYF
>TRBD2|once|TRBV28|TRBJ2-3
TGTGCCAGCAGTTTATTTCCGGGGGGGTTTACTAGCACAGATACGCAGTATTTT
CASSLFPGGFTSTDTQYF
>-|-|TRBV28|TRBJ2-7
TGTGCCAGCAGCTCCCCAGGGACAAGCTACGAGCAGTACTTC
CASSSPGTSYEQYF
>-|once|TRBV30|TRBJ2-6
TGTGCCTGGAGTCGCTGGGGAGCTGGGGCCAACGTCCTGACTTTC
CAWSRWGAGANVLTF
>TRBD2|-|TRBV30|TRBJ2-7
TGTGCCTGTCAGCGGGATTCCTACGAGCAGTACTTC
CACQRDSYEQYF
>-|-|TRBV14|TRBJ2-6
TGTGCCAGCAGCCTTCACGGACTGACAAGCTCTGGGGCCAACGTCCTGACTTTC
CASSLHGLTSSGANVLTF
>-|-|TRBV15|TRBJ1-1
TGTGCCACCAGCAGAGATAATACCAGGGAAGCTTTCTTT
CATSRDNTREAFF
>TRBD2|-|TRBV9|TRBJ2-1
TGTGCCAGCAGCGTAGCGGCGGGAGGGCCGGGGGACGATGAGCAGTTCTTC
CASSVAAGGPGDDEQFF
>TRBD1|-|TRBV19|TRBJ2-5
TGTGCCAGTAGCCTCCGACAGGGCAGCCCCCGTTATGAGGCCCAGTACTTC
CASSLRQGSPRYEAQYF
>TRBD1|-|TRBV7-2|TRBJ2-5
TGTGCCAGCAGCTCCCCGACAGGGTGGTCAGAGACCCAGTACTTC
CASSSPTGWSETQYF
>TRBD1|-|TRBV6-5|TRBJ1-2
TGTGCCAGCAGTTACACCGGGACAGAGCTCCTCAATGGCTACACCTTC
CASSYTGTELLNGYTF
>-|-|TRBV7-9|TRBJ2-5
TGTGCCAGCAGACCGACAGCGTACCAAGAGACCCAGTACTTC
CASRPTAYQETQYF
>-|-|TRBV6-6|TRBJ2-2
TGTGCCAGCAGTCGACAGGCGAACACCGGGGAGCTGTTTTTT
CASSRQANTGELFF
>TRBD2|-|TRBV29-1|TRBJ2-7
TGCAGCGTTGCACACGTAGCGGGAGCCTCGGACGAGCAGTACTTC
CSVAHVAGASDEQYF
>-|-|TRBV29-1|TRBJ1-2
TGCAGCGTTGAAGATACCTCCGGGAGGATCTATGGCTACACCTTC
CSVEDTSGRIYGYTF